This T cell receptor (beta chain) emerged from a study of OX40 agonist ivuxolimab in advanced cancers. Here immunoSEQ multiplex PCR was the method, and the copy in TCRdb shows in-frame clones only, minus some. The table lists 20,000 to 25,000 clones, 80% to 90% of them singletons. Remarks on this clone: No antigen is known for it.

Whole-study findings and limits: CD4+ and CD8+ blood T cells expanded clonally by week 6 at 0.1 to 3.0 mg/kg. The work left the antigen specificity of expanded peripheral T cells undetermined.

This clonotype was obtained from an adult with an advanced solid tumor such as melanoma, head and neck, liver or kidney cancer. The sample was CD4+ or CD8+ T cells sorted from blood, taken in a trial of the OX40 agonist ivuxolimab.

The CDR3 spells CASKGGQETQYF. In DNA form, the CDR3 reads TGTGCCAGCAAAGGAGGCCAAGAGACCCAGTACTTC. This chain links TRBV6-1 with TRBJ2-5; tentatively, D is TRBD2 (5 bases). This CDR3 region has 12 residues. Trimming removed 7 bases at V and 1 base at J, with 7 bases between. Germline loops: CDR1 MNHNS, CDR2 SASEGT.